These 21 T cell receptor beta chains were all obtained from the same sample, sequenced in a study of blood T cell repertoires in COVID-19. TCRdb keeps only in-frame clones here, not all; method: immunoSEQ multiplex PCR. Of 200,000 to 300,000 clones in the sample, roughly 86% are singletons; the top ten hold around 3.3%. The sample consisted of PBMCs or T cells enriched from blood (not recorded which). The source of these receptors is a woman between 40 and 50 years old with acute COVID-19.

The chain uses TRBV3-1 (or the pseudogene TRBV3-2) and TRBJ2-7; the match to TRBD1 covers 11 bases. The CDR3 has 15 residues. CDR1 is LGHDT and CDR2 is YNNKEL in the germline V gene (reference sequence). The V and J ends lost 4 bases and 2 bases, in that order; junction bases with no gene match: 4. Written as DNA, the CDR3 is TGTGCCAGCAGCCTAGCGGGACAGGGGGCCTACGAGCAGTACTTC. Translation gives CASSLAGQGAYEQYF.

This chain uses TRBV20-1 with TRBJ2-4; tentatively, D is TRBD1 (5 bases). The germline gives CDR1 DFQATT, CDR2 SNEGSKA (reference sequence). V dropped 3 bases and J dropped 2 bases, with 8 bases sitting between them. The length of the CDR3 is 13 residues. CDR3 residues: CSASQGTKNIQYF. DNA for the CDR3: TGCAGTGCTAGTCAGGGAACCAAAAACATTCAGTACTTC.

The rearrangement joins TRBV6-2 or TRBV6-3 to TRBJ2-7; TRBD2 aligns across 8 bases. The V segment lost 4 bases and the J segment 7 bases; nucleotides outside the gene matches: 15. Per germline, CDR1 MNHEY and CDR2 SVGEGT. This CDR3 is built from 16 residues. CDR3 in amino acids: CASSSSGRSGLGEQYF. The CDR3 DNA reads as TGTGCCAGCAGTTCCAGCGGGAGATCGGGCTTGGGGGAGCAGTACTTC.

The chain links TRBV19 to TRBJ2-6; TRBD1 aligns across 8 bases. The germline CDR1 and CDR2 sequences are LNHDA and SQIVND (reference sequence). V trimming: 7 bases; J trimming: 2 bases; junction bases outside the gene matches: 10. This CDR3 has 17 residues. This CDR3 reads CASISGTGSAGANVLTF. CDR3 DNA sequence: TGTGCCAGTATCTCCGGGACAGGTTCGGCTGGGGCCAACGTCCTGACTTTC.

The chain has TRBV2 and TRBJ1-1; possible D gene TRBD1, 5 bases. Germline lookup yields CDR1 SNHLY and CDR2 FYNNEI. Trimming removed 3 bases from V and 11 bases from J, with 13 bases in between. The CDR3 totals 12 residues. The CDR3 nucleotides are TGTGCCAGCAGTGAGTGGCAGGGTGGCGCTTTCTTT. Translating it yields CASSEWQGGAFF.

The chain employs TRBV2 and TRBJ1-2, with D unresolved. Germline CDR1 is SNHLY and CDR2 is FYNNEI. The CDR3 runs 12 residues. Trimming took off 4 bases at V and 4 bases at J, with 7 bases between the two ends. The CDR3 DNA reads as TGTGCCAGCAGTGTAGAGAGCTATGGCTACACCTTC. Protein product: CASSVESYGYTF.

The V gene is TRBV11-3, the J gene TRBJ2-1; TRBD2 is a possible D gene (5 bases). Trimming took 1 base from V and 1 from J, leaving 8 bases between them. Germline CDR1 and CDR2: SGHNT and YENEEA. This CDR3 is built from 15 residues. The CDR3 spells CASSLAPGSYNEQFF. As DNA, the CDR3 is TGTGCCAGCAGCTTAGCGCCGGGGTCCTACAATGAGCAGTTCTTC.

The CDR3 DNA sequence: TGCGCCAGCAGTGAGTCATTAGCGGGAGTCTACGAGCAGTACTTC. It translates to CASSESLAGVYEQYF. The chain recombines TRBV10-1 with TRBJ2-7, with 9 bases lining up with TRBD2. The CDR3 contains 15 residues. Trimming cost V 0 bases and J 3 bases; bases outside gene matches: 3. The V gene's germline CDR1 is WNHNN and CDR2 SYGVQD (reference sequence).

The chain joins TRBV18 to TRBJ2-5, with D maybe TRBD1 (5 bases). Germline CDR1 reads KGHSH; CDR2 reads LQKENI. The CDR3 sequence is 16 residues long. V dropped 2 bases and J dropped 2 bases, with 15 bases sitting between them. The CDR3 loop is CASSPISQGLQETQYF. The CDR3 DNA is TGTGCCAGCTCACCAATCTCCCAGGGTCTTCAAGAGACCCAGTACTTC.

In its sample, this clone was seen once. The V call is TRBV2, the J call TRBJ1-6; 8 bases are shared with TRBD1. Germline V gene lookup returns CDR1 SNHLY and CDR2 FYNNEI. V dropped 6 bases and J dropped 5; count of bases not matched to a gene: 0. This CDR3 region has 13 residues. This CDR3 reads CASRDRDNSPLHF. The CDR3 DNA reads as TGTGCCAGCAGGGACAGGGATAATTCACCCCTCCACTTT.

The chain has TRBV5-4 and TRBJ1-1; D is undetermined. This CDR3 has 13 residues. Germline CDR1 and CDR2: SGHNT and YYREEE (reference sequence). The ends were cut back, 3 bases at V and 5 bases at J, with 11 bases in the middle. CDR3 DNA: TGTGCCAGCAGCTCTCGACGGAGAACTGAAGCTTTCTTT. Its translation is CASSSRRRTEAFF.

The J gene is TRBJ1-6, the V gene TRBV3-1 (or the pseudogene TRBV3-2); D remains ambiguous. V was cut by 5 bases and J by 6 bases, with 14 bases left in between. This CDR3 region has 15 residues. Per germline, CDR1 LGHDT and CDR2 YNNKEL (reference sequence). CDR3 in amino acids: CASSERVHGNSPLHF. CDR3 nucleotides: TGTGCCAGCAGCGAGAGGGTACATGGTAATTCACCCCTCCACTTT.

The V gene is TRBV10-1, the J gene TRBJ2-2, with TRBD2 identical over 12 bases. J gave up 6 bases and V 9 bases, and 11 bases lay outside the gene matches. The CDR3 runs to 16 residues. Germline lookup yields CDR1 WNHNN and CDR2 SYGVQD (reference sequence). The CDR3 DNA reads as TGCGCCAGTTCCACCAGACTAGCGGGAGTACCCGGGGAGCTGTTTTTT. This codes for CASSTRLAGVPGELFF.

This chain uses TRBV10-1 with TRBJ2-7; no firm D call. Deletions cut 3 bases from V and 4 bases from J, with 16 bases between. CDR1 and CDR2 from the germline V gene are WNHNN and SYGVQD (reference sequence). The CDR3 loop spans 15 amino acids. CDR3 in amino acids: CASSDSSANFYEQYF. As DNA, the CDR3 is TGCGCCAGCAGTGATTCTTCAGCGAACTTTTACGAGCAGTACTTC.

This rearrangement joins TRBV3-1 (or the pseudogene TRBV3-2) to TRBJ2-2; maybe TRBD1 (6 bases). V shed 0 bases and J shed 4 bases, with 12 bases lying between them. Germline values: CDR1 LGHDT, CDR2 YNNKEL (reference sequence). The CDR3 consists of 16 residues. The CDR3 DNA follows: TGTGCCAGCAGCCAAGAGGCAGGGGACCGCACCGGGGAGCTGTTTTTT. Its protein product is CASSQEAGDRTGELFF.

This clone has a single count. The rearrangement joins TRBV19 to TRBJ2-7; 8 bases fit TRBD1. CDR1 LNHDA and CDR2 SQIVND come from the germline V gene (reference sequence). J was trimmed by 0 bases and V by 6 bases; bases with no gene match: 4. CDR3 length equals 14 residues. The CDR3 is CASSRTGSSYEQYF. CDR3 bases: TGTGCCAGTAGCCGGACAGGGAGCTCCTACGAGCAGTACTTC.

The rearrangement joins TRBV11-3 to TRBJ2-2, with D maybe TRBD1 (6 bases). This CDR3 region has 19 residues. Germline CDR1 SGHNT, CDR2 YENEEA. V shed 4 bases and J shed 4 bases, with 25 bases lying between them. The DNA of the CDR3 is TGTGCCAGCAGCTCCCCCAGCGCCGACCAGGGGCAGGCCACCGGGGAGCTGTTTTTT. Translation gives CASSSPSADQGQATGELFF.

The chain links TRBV9 to TRBJ2-3, with D tentatively TRBD1 (6 bases). V gave up 5 bases and J gave up 2 bases, with 15 bases separating them. This CDR3 has 15 amino acids. In germline, CDR1 is SGDLS, CDR2 YYNGEE. As DNA, the CDR3 is TGTGCCAGCAGTGGTGGCGCAGGGGTCACAGATACGCAGTATTTT. Encoded protein: CASSGGAGVTDTQYF.

The CDR3 nucleotides read TGTGCCAGTAGTACCCCGCCCTTAGCGGGAGGGCCGGTTGCCGGGGAGCTGTTTTTT. This encodes CASSTPPLAGGPVAGELFF. This sequence joins TRBV19 and TRBJ2-2; 11 nucleotides agree with TRBD2. The CDR3 sequence is 19 residues long. In germline, CDR1 is LNHDA, CDR2 SQIVND (reference sequence). V lost 4 bases and J lost 6; bases outside the gene matches: 16.

The chain carries TRBV27 and TRBJ1-1, with D maybe TRBD1 (5 bases). This CDR3 is 15 amino acids long. CDR1 is MNHEY and CDR2 is SMNVEV in the germline V gene (reference sequence). V lost 3 bases and J 0 bases, leaving 11 bases between the germline ends. The CDR3 loop is CASSLGPAMNTEAFF. The CDR3 region has the DNA TGTGCCAGCAGTTTGGGGCCAGCCATGAACACTGAAGCTTTCTTT.

The chain links TRBV14 to TRBJ2-1; TRBD2 matches 9 bases. With V trimmed by 4 bases and J by 1 base, 2 bases remained unmatched. The CDR3 spans 15 residues. Germline CDR1 SGHDN, CDR2 FVKESK. CDR3 sequence: CASSRLAGSYNEQFF. The DNA of the CDR3 is TGTGCCAGCAGCCGTCTAGCGGGATCCTACAATGAGCAGTTCTTC. Supplemented by reference TRBV14 and TRBJ2-1, the full variable domain reads EAGVTQFPSHSVIEKGQTVTLRCDPISGHDNLYWYRRVMGKEIKFLLHFVKESKQDESGMPNNRFLAERTGGTYSTLKVQPAELEDSGVYFCASSRLAGSYNEQFFGPGTRLTVL.